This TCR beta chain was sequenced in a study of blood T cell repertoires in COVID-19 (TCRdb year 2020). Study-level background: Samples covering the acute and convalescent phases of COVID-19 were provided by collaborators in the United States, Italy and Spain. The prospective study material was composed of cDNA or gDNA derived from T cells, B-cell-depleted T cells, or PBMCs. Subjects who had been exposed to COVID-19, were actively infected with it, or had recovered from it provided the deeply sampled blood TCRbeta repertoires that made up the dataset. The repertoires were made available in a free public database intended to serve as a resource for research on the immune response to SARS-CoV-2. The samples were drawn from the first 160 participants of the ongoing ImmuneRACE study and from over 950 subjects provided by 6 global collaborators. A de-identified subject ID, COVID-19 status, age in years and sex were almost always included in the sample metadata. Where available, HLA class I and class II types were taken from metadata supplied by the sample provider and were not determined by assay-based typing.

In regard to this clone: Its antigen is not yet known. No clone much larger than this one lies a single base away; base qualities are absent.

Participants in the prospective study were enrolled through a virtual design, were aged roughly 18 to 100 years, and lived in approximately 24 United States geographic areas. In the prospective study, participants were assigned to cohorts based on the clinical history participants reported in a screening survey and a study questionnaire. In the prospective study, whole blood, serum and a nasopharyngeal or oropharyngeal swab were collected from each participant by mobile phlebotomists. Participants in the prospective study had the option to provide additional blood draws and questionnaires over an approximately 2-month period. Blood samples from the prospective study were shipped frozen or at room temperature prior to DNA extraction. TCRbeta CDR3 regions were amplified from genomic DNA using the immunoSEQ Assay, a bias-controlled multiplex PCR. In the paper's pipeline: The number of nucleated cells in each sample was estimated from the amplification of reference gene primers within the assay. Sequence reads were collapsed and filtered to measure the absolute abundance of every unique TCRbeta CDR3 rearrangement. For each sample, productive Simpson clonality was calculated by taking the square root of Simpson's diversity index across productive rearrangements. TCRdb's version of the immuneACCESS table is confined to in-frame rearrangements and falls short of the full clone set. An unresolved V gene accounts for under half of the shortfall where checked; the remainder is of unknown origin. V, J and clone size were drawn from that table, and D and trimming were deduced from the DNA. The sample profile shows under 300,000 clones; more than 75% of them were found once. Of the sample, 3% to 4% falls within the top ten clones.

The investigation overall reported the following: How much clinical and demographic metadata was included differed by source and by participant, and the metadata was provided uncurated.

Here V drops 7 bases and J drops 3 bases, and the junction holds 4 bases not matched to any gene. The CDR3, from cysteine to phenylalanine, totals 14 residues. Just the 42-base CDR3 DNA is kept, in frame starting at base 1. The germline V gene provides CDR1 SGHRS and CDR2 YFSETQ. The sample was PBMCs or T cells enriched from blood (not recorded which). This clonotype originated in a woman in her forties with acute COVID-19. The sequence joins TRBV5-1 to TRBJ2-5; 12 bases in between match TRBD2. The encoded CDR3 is CASGRLAGEETQYF. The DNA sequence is TGCGCCAGCGGTAGACTAGCGGGAGAAGAGACCCAGTACTTC.